This T cell receptor (beta chain) emerged from a study of vaccination effects on CD4 cells after COVID-19. At the level of the study: Median timing of post-vaccine samples was 72 days after the second dose. Whole-study findings and limits: Late after vaccination, infection- and vaccine-induced clones showed marked clonal contraction.

A remark on this clone: Its antigen is not known.

Produced via immunoSEQ multiplex PCR; TCRdb's table is partial and in-frame only. Of around 16,000 clones listed, under 70% were seen once; the top ten hold over 8.5%. Antigen-specific CD4+ T cells were first expanded with viral peptide pools by the ViraFEST assay and only then sequenced. Culture proceeded for 9 to 11 days, and CD4+ T cells were then isolated. The cohort was immunized with two doses of either the BNT162b2 or mRNA-1273 vaccine. Cultures of roughly 2 million PBMC per well contained roughly 9.4 IU/ml IL-2 plus 10 ug/ml peptides. This clonotype originated in a human donor who received a COVID-19 vaccine. The starting material was CD4+ T cells from PBMCs cultured with SARS-CoV-2 spike peptides, obtained after COVID-19 vaccination.

The CDR3 loop is CASSLTPLPTPGYTEAFF. DNA for the CDR3: TGTGCCAGCAGTTTAACCCCACTTCCTACACCGGGGTACACTGAAGCTTTCTTT. This sequence joins TRBV28 and TRBJ1-1; D call uncertain. V lost 2 bases to trimming and J lost 3 bases, with 22 bases between them. The CDR3 has 18 amino acids. The germline V gene encodes CDR1 MDHEN and CDR2 SYDVKM.